This paragraph reports one TCR beta chain. As yet, its antigen is unknown. The source of the sample is a study of radiation and T cells in renal cell carcinoma. Looking at the study overall: Nephrectomy followed 15 Gy stereotactic body radiation by 4 weeks. Whole-study results and caveats: Pretreatment tumor biopsies were lacking, so baseline clonotypes are unknown.

Germline V lookup: CDR1 LNHDA, CDR2 SQIVND (reference sequence). V was shortened by 8 bases and J by 5 bases, with 19 bases between the two germline ends. CDR3 length equals 15 residues. Time point in this sample: blood 2 weeks post-SBRT. Treatment specified: 15 Gy SBRT to primary tumor, nephrectomy 4 weeks later. The tumor was a clear cell renal cell carcinoma. The data were produced by immunoSEQ multiplex PCR, yet TCRdb's version contains in-frame clones alone and is incomplete. In the table there are 45,000 to 55,000 clones, 80% of which are singletons. V gene TRBV19 combines with J gene TRBJ1-5; weak D call: TRBD1 (5 bases). Sequencing was performed on blood, taken from a patient whose treatment included radiotherapy and nephrectomy. The clonotype was recovered from an older woman with renal cell carcinoma. The CDR3 DNA sequence: TGTGCCAGTCGGGAAGGGGAGGGAAATTATCAGCCCCAGCATTTT. Its protein product is CASREGEGNYQPQHF.